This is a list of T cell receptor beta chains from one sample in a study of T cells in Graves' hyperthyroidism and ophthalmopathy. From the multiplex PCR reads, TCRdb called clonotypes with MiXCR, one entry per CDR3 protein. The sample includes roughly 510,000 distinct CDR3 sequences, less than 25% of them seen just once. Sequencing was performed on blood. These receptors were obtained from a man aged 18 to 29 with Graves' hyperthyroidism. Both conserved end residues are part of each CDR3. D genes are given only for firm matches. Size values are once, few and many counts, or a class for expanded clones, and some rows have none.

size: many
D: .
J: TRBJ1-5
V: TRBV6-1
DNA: TGTGCCAGCAGTCGCAAAGATAGCAATCAGCCCCAGCATTTT
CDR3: CASSRKDSNQPQHF

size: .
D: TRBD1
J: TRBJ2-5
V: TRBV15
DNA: TGTGCCACCAGCAGAGATGGGCAGGGGGTTCGTGAAGAGACCCAGTACTTC
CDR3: CATSRDGQGVREETQYF

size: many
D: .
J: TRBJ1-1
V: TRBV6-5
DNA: TGTGCCAGTAGGGCCGGCGGACAGAACACTGAAGCTTTCTTT
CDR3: CASRAGGQNTEAFF

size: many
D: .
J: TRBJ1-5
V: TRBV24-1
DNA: TGTGCCACCAGTGGGAGGTCCAATCAGCCCCAGCATTTT
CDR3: CATSGRSNQPQHF

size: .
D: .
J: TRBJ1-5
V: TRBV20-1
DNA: TGCAGTGCTAGAGATGCAGTAAACAGCAATCAGCCCCAGCATTTT
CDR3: CSARDAVNSNQPQHF

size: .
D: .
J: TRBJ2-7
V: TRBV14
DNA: TGTGCCAGCAGCCCCAGGGGGGGCCCCAGGGAGCAGTACTTC
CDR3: CASSPRGGPREQYF

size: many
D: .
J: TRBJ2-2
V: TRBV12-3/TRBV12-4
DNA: TGTGCCAGCAGTTCGGGGTTTGACACCGGGGAGCTGTTTTTT
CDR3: CASSSGFDTGELFF

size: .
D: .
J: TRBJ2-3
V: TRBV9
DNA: TGTGCCAGCAGCGTAGTTGGGGTAGGGAATACGCAGTATTTT
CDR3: CASSVVGVGNTQYF

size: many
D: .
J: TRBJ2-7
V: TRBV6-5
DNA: TGTGCCAGCAGTTACGGGGGCACGGGGAACGAGCAGTACTTC
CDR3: CASSYGGTGNEQYF

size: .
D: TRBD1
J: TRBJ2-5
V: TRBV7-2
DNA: TGTGCCAGCAGCTCGGACAGGGTTAGGAAGACCCAGTACTTC
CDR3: CASSSDRVRKTQYF

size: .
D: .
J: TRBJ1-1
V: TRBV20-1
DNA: TGCAGTGCTAGACGACAGAGCACTGAAGCTTTCTTT
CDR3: CSARRQSTEAFF

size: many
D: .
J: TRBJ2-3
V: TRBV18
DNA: TGTGCCAGCTCACCCAGGGATGATACGCAGTATTTT
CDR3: CASSPRDDTQYF

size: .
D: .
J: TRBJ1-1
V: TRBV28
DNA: TGTGCCAGCTACAGACGGGAGAACACTGAAGCTTTCTTT
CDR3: CASYRRENTEAFF

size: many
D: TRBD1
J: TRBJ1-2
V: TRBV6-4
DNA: TGTGCCAGCAGTGGGCTCGGACAGGGGTCCTATGGCTACACCTTC
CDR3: CASSGLGQGSYGYTF

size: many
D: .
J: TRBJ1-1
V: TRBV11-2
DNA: TGTGCCAGCAGCTTGGGCGGCCAAGCTTTCTTT
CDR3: CASSLGGQAFF

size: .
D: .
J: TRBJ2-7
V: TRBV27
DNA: TGTGCCAGCAGTTCCCACCGGTGGGATAGCTCCTACGAGCAGTACTTC
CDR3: CASSSHRWDSSYEQYF

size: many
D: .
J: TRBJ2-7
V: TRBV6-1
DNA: TGTGCCAGCAGTGAAATCGAGGCCTACGAGCAGTACTTC
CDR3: CASSEIEAYEQYF

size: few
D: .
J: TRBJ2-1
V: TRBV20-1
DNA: TGCAGTGCTAGAGATCCGCGGAGACCCCTTACAAATGAGCAGTTCTTC
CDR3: CSARDPRRPLTNEQFF

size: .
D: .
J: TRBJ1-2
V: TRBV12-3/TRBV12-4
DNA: TGTGCCAGCAGTTCCCAGGGCCTCTATGGCTACACCTTC
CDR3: CASSSQGLYGYTF

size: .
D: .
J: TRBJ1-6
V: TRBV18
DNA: TGTGCCAGCTCGCCCGACTCATATAATTCACCCCTCCACTTT
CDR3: CASSPDSYNSPLHF

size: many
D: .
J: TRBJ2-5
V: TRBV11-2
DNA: TGTGCCAGCAGCTTAGATCGTGGGGGCTGGGAGACCCAGTACTTC
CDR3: CASSLDRGGWETQYF

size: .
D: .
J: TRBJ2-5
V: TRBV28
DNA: TGTGCCAGCAGGCCCGACATCGGAGGCCGTGAGACCCAGTACTTC
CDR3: CASRPDIGGRETQYF

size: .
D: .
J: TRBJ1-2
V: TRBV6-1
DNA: TGTGCCAGCAGTCTCTCAGCCAGGGCTAACTATGGCTACACCTTC
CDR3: CASSLSARANYGYTF

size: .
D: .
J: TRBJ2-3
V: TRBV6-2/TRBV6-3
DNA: TGTGCCAGCAGTTATAGGCCAGATACGCAGTATTTT
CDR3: CASSYRPDTQYF

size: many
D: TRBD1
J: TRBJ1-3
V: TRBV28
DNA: TGTGCCAGCAGTCGTACAGGGGACTCTGGAAACACCATATATTTT
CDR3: CASSRTGDSGNTIYF

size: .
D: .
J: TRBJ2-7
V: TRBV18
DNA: TGTGCCAGCTCACCAAAAGGTGTCAGGGACGTCTACGAGCAGTACTTC
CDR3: CASSPKGVRDVYEQYF

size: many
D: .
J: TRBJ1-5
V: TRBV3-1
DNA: TGTGCCAGCAGCCAAGGGCATAGCAATCAGCCCCAGCATTTT
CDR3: CASSQGHSNQPQHF

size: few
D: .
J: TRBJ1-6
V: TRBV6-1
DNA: TGTGCCAGCAGTGAAATTTGGATCGAATCCCTCCACTTT
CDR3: CASSEIWIESLHF

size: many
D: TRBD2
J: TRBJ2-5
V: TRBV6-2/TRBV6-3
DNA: TGTGCCAGCAGTTTTGGACGGGAGGCGGAGACCCAGTACTTC
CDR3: CASSFGREAETQYF